Each of the 19 T cell receptor beta chains below was sequenced from the same sample in a study of blood T cells in healthy people across ages. Through a sample-barcoded 5' primer and a J-beta primer mix, a second PCR was run for about 6 to 12 cycles. Each CDR3 protein is one row after TCRdb ran MiXCR on the 5' RACE reads. Of 750,000 to 950,000 distinct CDR3 sequences listed, around 25% are singletons. The same sample was also studied in work on T cells of mothers and their children.

Sequencing was carried out using blood. The origin of the receptors is a boy aged 5-17 years in good health.

The V and J genes are TRBV7-9 and TRBJ1-2; D is perhaps TRBD1 (6 bases). Trimming took 5 bases from V and 7 from J, leaving 20 bases between them. The CDR3 covers 15 residues. Germline values: CDR1 SEHNR, CDR2 FQNEAQ (reference sequence). CDR3 loop: CASSRFFGGRLGYTF. The CDR3 DNA reads TGTGCCAGCAGCCGTTTCTTCGGGGGGCGACTTGGCTACACCTTC.

This clonotype was counted many times. The DNA for the CDR3 is TGCGCCAGCAGCTCAGGGACTACCCAAGAGACCCAGTACTTC. This translates into CASSSGTTQETQYF. The genes are TRBV5-1 and TRBJ2-5; 7 bases align to TRBD2. The J segment lost 1 base and the V segment lost 3 bases, leaving 3 bases of the junction unmatched. CDR3 length: 14 residues. The germline gives CDR1 SGHRS, CDR2 YFSETQ. Supplemented by reference TRBV5-1 and TRBJ2-5, the full variable domain reads KAGVTQTPRYLIKTRGQQVTLSCSPISGHRSVSWYQQTPGQGLQFLFEYFSETQRNKGNFPGRFSGRQFSNSRSEMNVSTLELGDSALYLCASSSGTTQETQYFGPGTRLLVL.

This clonotype was found many times. The chain is built from TRBV5-1 and TRBJ2-5; D gene unclear. The CDR3 is 12 residues long. V shed 0 bases and J shed 7 bases, with 7 bases lying between them. Germline CDR1 SGHRS, CDR2 YFSETQ. CDR3 sequence: CASSLELGTQYF. The CDR3 DNA follows: TGCGCCAGCAGCTTGGAACTCGGGACCCAGTACTTC. Combining the CDR3 with reference TRBV5-1 and TRBJ2-5 gives the whole variable domain KAGVTQTPRYLIKTRGQQVTLSCSPISGHRSVSWYQQTPGQGLQFLFEYFSETQRNKGNFPGRFSGRQFSNSRSEMNVSTLELGDSALYLCASSLELGTQYFGPGTRLLVL.

The sample holds a few counts of this clonotype. The chain recombines TRBV21-1 with TRBJ2-7; TRBD1 is the table's D call and was not checked against the DNA. TRBV21-1 is given as a pseudogene. The CDR3 has 17 residues. The CDR3: CASSKAQVGENPYEQYF. DNA for the CDR3: TGTGCCAGCAGCAAGGCCCAGGTAGGGGAAAACCCCTACGAGCAGTACTTC.

The chain is built from TRBV5-1 and TRBJ2-5; either TRBD1 or TRBD2 may supply D (5 bases each). Trimming removed 7 bases from V and 7 bases from J, with 17 bases in between. The CDR3 sequence is 13 residues long. CDR1 is SGHRS, CDR2 YFSETQ, per germline. The CDR3: CASRGRGLGTQYF. In nucleotides, the CDR3 is TGCGCCAGCCGGGGCCGAGGATTGGGGACCCAGTACTTC.

In its sample, this clonotype was seen a few times. V is TRBV18 and J is TRBJ1-2; D perhaps matches TRBD1 (6 bases). Germline V CDR1 and CDR2: KGHSH, LQKENI. V gave up 1 base and J gave up 2 bases, with 8 bases separating them. The CDR3 contains 14 residues. The chain's CDR3 is CASSPQQGNYGYTF. In DNA, the CDR3 is TGTGCCAGCTCACCACAACAGGGAAACTATGGCTACACCTTC.

The rearrangement uses TRBV15 and TRBJ1-2; 10 bases line up with TRBD1. CDR1 and CDR2 from the germline V gene are LNHNV and YYDKDF (reference sequence). V was pared by 0 bases and J by 8 bases, with 6 bases of the junction left unmatched. This CDR3 spans 15 amino acids. The CDR3 DNA reads TGTGCCACCAGCAGAGAGGGACAGGGGAGGCTAGGCTACACCTTC. Translation: CATSREGQGRLGYTF.

This clonotype was found a few times. V gene TRBV20-1 combines with J gene TRBJ2-1; the D gene is possibly TRBD1 (5 bases). The V and J ends lost 5 bases and 7 bases respectively, with 9 bases between them. The CDR3 runs 11 residues. Germline CDR1 is DFQATT and CDR2 is SNEGSKA (reference sequence). The CDR3 spells CSAHTGNEQFF. The DNA for the CDR3 is TGCAGTGCTCACACAGGTAATGAGCAGTTCTTC.

The rearrangement links TRBV20-1 to TRBJ1-3; D is undetermined. This CDR3 contains 12 residues. Germline CDR1 and CDR2: DFQATT and SNEGSKA (reference sequence). V was pared by 3 bases and J by 0 bases, with 3 bases between. The CDR3 nucleotides read TGCAGTGCTAGGTTCTCTGGAAACACCATATATTTT. As protein: CSARFSGNTIYF.

This clonotype occurred a few times. The rearrangement uses TRBV12-5 and TRBJ2-5; 7 nucleotides match TRBD2. This CDR3 region has 15 residues. V trimming: 0 bases; J trimming: 4 bases; junction bases outside the gene matches: 5. Germline V gives CDR1 LGHNT, CDR2 FRNRAP. DNA for the CDR3: TGTGCTAGTGGTTTGGTACAGGCTAGCGGAGAGACCCAGTACTTC. This codes for CASGLVQASGETQYF.

This chain uses TRBV20-1 with TRBJ2-7, with D tentatively TRBD1 (5 bases). Trimming shortened V by 0 bases and J by 6 bases, and 21 bases separated the two germline ends. The CDR3 has 16 residues. Germline values: CDR1 DFQATT, CDR2 SNEGSKA (reference sequence). Written as DNA, the CDR3 is TGCAGTGCTAGAGAAAAAGGGGCAGGGATGTCTCGCGAGCAGTACTTC. Translation gives CSAREKGAGMSREQYF.

This clonotype was observed a few times. The J gene is TRBJ2-5, the V gene TRBV2, with TRBD2 matching over 8 bases. Germline CDR1 is SNHLY and CDR2 is FYNNEI. V was clipped by 7 bases and J by 2 bases; unmatched bases: 9. The CDR3 spans 15 residues. In nucleotides, the CDR3 is TGTGCCAGCACAGCCCGGCGGGGGGCTCAAGAGACCCAGTACTTC. Translated, it gives CASTARRGAQETQYF.

The chain joins TRBV7-3 to TRBJ2-1; 16 bases fit TRBD2. The CDR3 runs 15 residues. Germline lookup yields CDR1 SGHTA and CDR2 FQGTGA. V lost 5 bases, J lost 12 bases, and 7 bases stayed unmatched. The chain's CDR3 is CASSVGTSGGAVQFF. CDR3 nucleotides: TGTGCCAGCAGCGTCGGGACTAGCGGGGGGGCAGTGCAGTTCTTC. The variable domain in full, completed from reference TRBV7-3 and TRBJ2-1, reads GAGVSQTPSNKVTEKGKYVELRCDPISGHTALYWYRQSLGQGPEFLIYFQGTGAADDSGLPNDRFFAVRPEGSVSTLKIQRTERGDSAVYLCASSVGTSGGAVQFFGPGTRLTVL.

The genes are TRBV7-8 and TRBJ2-7; D is possibly TRBD2 (5 bases). V was shortened by 3 bases and J by 7 bases, with 28 bases between the two germline ends. The CDR3 runs to 18 residues. Germline loops: CDR1 SGHVS, CDR2 FQNEAQ. The CDR3 DNA sequence: TGTGCCAGCAGCTTGGTAGTCCAGTTCGGGGTCCCTCCGGGGGAGCAGTACTTC. This codes for CASSLVVQFGVPPGEQYF.

The rearrangement joins TRBV4-1 to TRBJ2-1, with TRBD2 matching over 14 bases. After removal of 0 bases from V and 10 bases from J, the junction contained 11 bases not matched to a gene. This CDR3 region has 18 residues. Germline lookup yields CDR1 MGHRA and CDR2 YSYEKL. The CDR3 coding sequence is TGCGCCAGCAGCCAAGAGGGCCTGACTAGCGGGGGGGCCACCGAGCAGTTCTTC. Translation gives CASSQEGLTSGGATEQFF.

This chain links TRBV2 with TRBJ1-4; no clear D. The CDR3 runs to 14 residues. Trimming shortened V by 5 bases and J by 0 bases, and 7 bases separated the two germline ends. Germline V lookup: CDR1 SNHLY, CDR2 FYNNEI. CDR3 loop: CASSRRATNEKLFF. The CDR3 DNA reads as TGTGCCAGCAGTCGACGAGCAACTAATGAAAAACTGTTTTTT.

The J gene is TRBJ2-5, the V gene TRBV12-3 or TRBV12-4, with D uncertain. The DNA end favors TRBJ2-7, so the J call may be wrong. The CDR3 extends over 13 amino acids. CDR3 nucleotides: TGTGCCAGCAGTGAAAGTGGGAACTACGAGCAGTACTTC. The encoded protein is CASSESGNYEQYF.

In its sample, this clonotype was seen a few times. The chain carries TRBV12-3 or TRBV12-4 and TRBJ1-1, with a possible D match to TRBD1 (6 bases). V was clipped by 6 bases and J by 6 bases, with 11 bases between them. This CDR3 has 12 residues. Written as DNA, the CDR3 is TGTGCCAGCAGCTACAGGGCAGCTGAAGCTTTCTTT. Translated: CASSYRAAEAFF.

The chain carries TRBV20-1 and TRBJ2-3; possibly TRBD1 for D (5 bases). CDR3 length: 14 amino acids. The germline V gene has CDR1 DFQATT and CDR2 SNEGSKA (reference sequence). Trimming stripped 6 bases from V and 4 bases from J, with 17 bases between. DNA of the CDR3: TGCAGTGCGACCCGAGACCCCAGGGCAGATACGCAGTATTTT. This sequence encodes CSATRDPRADTQYF.